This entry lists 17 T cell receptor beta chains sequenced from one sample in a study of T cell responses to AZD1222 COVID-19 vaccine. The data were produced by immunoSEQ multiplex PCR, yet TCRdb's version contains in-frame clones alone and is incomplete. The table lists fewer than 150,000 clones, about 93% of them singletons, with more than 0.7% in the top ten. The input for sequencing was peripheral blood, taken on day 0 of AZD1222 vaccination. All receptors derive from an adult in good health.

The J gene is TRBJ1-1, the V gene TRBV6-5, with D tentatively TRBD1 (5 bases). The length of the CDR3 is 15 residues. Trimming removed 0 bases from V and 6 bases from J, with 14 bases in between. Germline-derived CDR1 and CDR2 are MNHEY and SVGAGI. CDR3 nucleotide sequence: TGTGCCAGCAGTTACTCCGGGGCTCCAAGGGCTGAAGCTTTCTTT. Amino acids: CASSYSGAPRAEAFF.

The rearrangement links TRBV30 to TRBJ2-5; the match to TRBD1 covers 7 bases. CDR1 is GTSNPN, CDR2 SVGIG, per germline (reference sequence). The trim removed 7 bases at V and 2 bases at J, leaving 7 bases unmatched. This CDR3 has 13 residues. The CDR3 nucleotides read TGTGCCTTCGACAGGGTGCAACAAGAGACCCAGTACTTC. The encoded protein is CAFDRVQQETQYF.

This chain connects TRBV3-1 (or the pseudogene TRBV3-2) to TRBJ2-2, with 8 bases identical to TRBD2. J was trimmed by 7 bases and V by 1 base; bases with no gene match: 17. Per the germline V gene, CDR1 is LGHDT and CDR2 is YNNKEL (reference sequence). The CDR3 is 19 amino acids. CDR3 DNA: TGTGCCAGCAGCCAAGGGGTCTCAGCGGGGGCTTCCCGGGGCGGGGAGCTGTTTTTT. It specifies CASSQGVSAGASRGGELFF.

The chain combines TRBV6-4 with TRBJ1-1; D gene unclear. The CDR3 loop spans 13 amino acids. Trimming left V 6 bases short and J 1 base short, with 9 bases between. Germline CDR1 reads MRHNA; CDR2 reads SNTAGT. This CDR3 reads CASSQEGNTEAFF. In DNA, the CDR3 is TGTGCCAGCAGCCAAGAGGGGAACACTGAAGCTTTCTTT.

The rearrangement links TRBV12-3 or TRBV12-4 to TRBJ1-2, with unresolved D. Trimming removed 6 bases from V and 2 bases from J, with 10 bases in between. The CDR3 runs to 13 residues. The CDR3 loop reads CASRSNLNYGYTF. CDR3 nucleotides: TGTGCCAGCAGGAGTAACTTGAACTATGGCTACACCTTC.

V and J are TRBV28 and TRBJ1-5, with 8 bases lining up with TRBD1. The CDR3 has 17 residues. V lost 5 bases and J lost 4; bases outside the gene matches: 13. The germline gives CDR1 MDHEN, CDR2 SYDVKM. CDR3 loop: CASSPLTGAGSNQPQHF. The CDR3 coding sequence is TGTGCCAGCAGTCCCTTGACAGGGGCCGGTTCTAATCAGCCCCAGCATTTT.

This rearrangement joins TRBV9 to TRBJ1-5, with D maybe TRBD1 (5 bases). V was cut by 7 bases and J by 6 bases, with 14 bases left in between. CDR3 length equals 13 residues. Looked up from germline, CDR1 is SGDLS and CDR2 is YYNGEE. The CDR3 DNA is TGTGCCAGCTCCCGAGGGGCCGGTCAGCCCCAGCATTTT. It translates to CASSRGAGQPQHF.

The chain's CDR3 is CASSLAGVGQPQHF. In DNA form, the CDR3 reads TGTGCCAGCAGCTTAGCCGGGGTGGGTCAGCCCCAGCATTTT. The chain has TRBV7-9 and TRBJ1-5; D unclear. From germline, CDR1 is SEHNR and CDR2 FQNEAQ (reference sequence). The CDR3 runs 14 residues. V was trimmed by 0 bases and J by 6 bases, leaving 9 bases between them.

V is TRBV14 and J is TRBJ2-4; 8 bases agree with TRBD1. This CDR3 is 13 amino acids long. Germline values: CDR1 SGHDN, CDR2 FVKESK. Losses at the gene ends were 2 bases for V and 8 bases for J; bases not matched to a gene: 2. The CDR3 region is CASSQNRGDIQYF. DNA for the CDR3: TGTGCCAGCAGCCAAAACAGGGGGGACATTCAGTACTTC.

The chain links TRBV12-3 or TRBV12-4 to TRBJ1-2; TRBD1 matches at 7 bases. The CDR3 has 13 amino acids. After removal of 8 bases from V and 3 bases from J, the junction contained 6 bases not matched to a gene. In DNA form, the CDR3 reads TGTGCCAGCGTGGCCGGGACAGACTATGGCTACACCTTC. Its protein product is CASVAGTDYGYTF.

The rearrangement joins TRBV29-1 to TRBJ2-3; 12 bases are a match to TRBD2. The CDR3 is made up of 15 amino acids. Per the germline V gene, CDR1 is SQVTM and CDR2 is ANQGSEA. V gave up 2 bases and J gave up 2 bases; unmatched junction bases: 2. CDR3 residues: CSVERLAGATDTQYF. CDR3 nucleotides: TGCAGCGTTGAAAGACTAGCGGGGGCCACAGATACGCAGTATTTT.

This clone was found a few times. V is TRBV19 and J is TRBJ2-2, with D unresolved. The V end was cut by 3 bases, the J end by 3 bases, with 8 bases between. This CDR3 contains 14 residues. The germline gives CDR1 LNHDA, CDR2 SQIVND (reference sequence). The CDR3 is CASSIGQHTGELFF. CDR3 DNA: TGTGCCAGTAGTATCGGGCAGCACACCGGGGAGCTGTTTTTT.

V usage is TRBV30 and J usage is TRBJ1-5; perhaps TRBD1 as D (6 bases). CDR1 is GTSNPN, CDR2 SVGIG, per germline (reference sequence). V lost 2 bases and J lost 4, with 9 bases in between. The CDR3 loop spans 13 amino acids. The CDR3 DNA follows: TGTGCCTGGAGTACTACAGGGAATCAGCCCCAGCATTTT. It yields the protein CAWSTTGNQPQHF.

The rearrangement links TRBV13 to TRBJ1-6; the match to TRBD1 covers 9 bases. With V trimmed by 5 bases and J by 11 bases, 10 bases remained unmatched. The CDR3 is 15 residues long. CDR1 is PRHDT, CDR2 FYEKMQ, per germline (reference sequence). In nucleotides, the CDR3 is TGTGCCAGCAGCGCCTCCGGGACAGGGCAGCCACCCCTCCACTTT. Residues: CASSASGTGQPPLHF.

CDR3 protein: CASSLVGRVASEQFF. The DNA for the CDR3 is TGTGCCAGCAGCTTGGTGGGCAGGGTGGCGAGTGAGCAGTTCTTC. The V and J genes are TRBV5-6 and TRBJ2-1, with a tentative D call TRBD1 (5 bases). The CDR3 is made up of 15 amino acids. Germline CDR1 and CDR2: SGHDT and YYEEEE. V lost 0 bases to trimming and J lost 9 bases, with 16 bases between them.

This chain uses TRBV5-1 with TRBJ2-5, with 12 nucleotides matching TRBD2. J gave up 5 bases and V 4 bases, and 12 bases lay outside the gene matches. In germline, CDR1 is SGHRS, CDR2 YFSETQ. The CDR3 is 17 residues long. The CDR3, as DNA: TGCGCCAGCAGCCAAGGACTAGCGGGGAGGAGCGATGAGACCCAGTACTTC. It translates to CASSQGLAGRSDETQYF.

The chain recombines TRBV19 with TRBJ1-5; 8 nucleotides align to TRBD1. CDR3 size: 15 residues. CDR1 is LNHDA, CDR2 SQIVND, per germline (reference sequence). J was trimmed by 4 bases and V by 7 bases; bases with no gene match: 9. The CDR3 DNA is TGTGCCAGTACCGGGACAGGAACGTTTAATCAGCCCCAGCATTTT. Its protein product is CASTGTGTFNQPQHF.